The 25 T cell receptor beta chains below were found in one sample sequenced in a study of chemoradiotherapy in HPV16-positive cancers. Some clones are missing from TCRdb's copy, which holds only in-frame ones; the method was immunoSEQ multiplex PCR. The sample yields about 21,000 clones, around 87% seen once. The specimen comprised blood, sampled from a patient who underwent chemoradiotherapy. These receptors originate from a human donor with HPV-associated anogenital cancer.

The V call is TRBV9, the J call TRBJ2-7, with D unclear. The CDR3 totals 14 residues. Germline CDR1 reads SGDLS; CDR2 reads YYNGEE. The V and J ends lost 0 bases and 2 bases respectively, with 9 bases between them. CDR3: CASSVAVSTYEQYF. The CDR3 coding sequence is TGTGCCAGCAGCGTAGCAGTTTCGACCTACGAGCAGTACTTC.

V gene TRBV27 combines with J gene TRBJ2-1; possibly TRBD1 for D (6 bases). V lost 8 bases and J 8 bases, leaving 28 bases between the germline ends. The CDR3 has 17 residues. Germline CDR1 MNHEY, CDR2 SMNVEV (reference sequence). The DNA for the CDR3 is TGTGCCAGCGGTGGTATATCTGGGACACAGAAGCAATATGAGCAGTTCTTC. Translated: CASGGISGTQKQYEQFF.

This clone was seen a few times. The gene calls are TRBV4-1 and TRBJ1-5; a weak D match, TRBD1 (6 bases). With 3 bases removed from V and 4 bases from J, the gap between germline ends came to 10 bases. In germline, CDR1 is MGHRA, CDR2 YSYEKL. The CDR3 consists of 14 residues. Here the CDR3 DNA reads TGCGCCAGCAGCCATGATCAGGGGAATCAGCCCCAGCATTTT. It translates to CASSHDQGNQPQHF.

The chain has TRBV5-1 and TRBJ2-7, with 7 bases lining up with TRBD1. CDR1 and CDR2 from the germline V gene are SGHRS and YFSETQ. With 0 bases clipped from V and 2 bases from J, the junction kept 5 bases outside the gene matches. The CDR3 totals 15 residues. CDR3 nucleotide sequence: TGCGCCAGCAGCTTGGTTGAGGGGGCTGCCTACGAGCAGTACTTC. This codes for CASSLVEGAAYEQYF.

The chain carries TRBV7-9 and TRBJ2-3, with 10 bases lining up with TRBD1. The germline V gene has CDR1 SEHNR and CDR2 FQNEAQ (reference sequence). CDR3 size: 15 residues. Unmatched junction bases numbered 6, after V lost 5 bases and J lost 4 bases. Written as DNA, the CDR3 is TGTGCCAGCAGCCCGGGGACAGGGGTATCAGATACGCAGTATTTT. Residues: CASSPGTGVSDTQYF.

This rearrangement joins TRBV7-6 to TRBJ2-5; the D call may be TRBD1 or TRBD2 (6 bases each). CDR3 length: 15 amino acids. Trimming pared 5 bases from V and 1 base from J, leaving 14 bases between. CDR1 and CDR2 from the germline V gene are SGHVS and FNYEAQ. CDR3 nucleotide sequence: TGTGCCAGCAGCGGCAACAGGGACTTCCAAGAGACCCAGTACTTC. This encodes CASSGNRDFQETQYF.

In this sample, this clone turned up a few times. The chain has TRBV4-3 and TRBJ1-5; the D gene is possibly TRBD1 (6 bases). Trimming cost V 0 bases and J 8 bases, with 11 bases left between them. The CDR3 runs to 14 residues. Germline V gives CDR1 LGHNA, CDR2 YSLEER. The CDR3 DNA sequence: TGCGCCAGCAGCCAAGATCGGGGGGCGAAGCCCCAGCATTTT. Protein: CASSQDRGAKPQHF.

A few counts support this clone. The genes are TRBV6-6 and TRBJ1-2; 7 positions agree with TRBD1. Germline V gives CDR1 MNHNY, CDR2 SVGAGI (reference sequence). The CDR3 consists of 14 residues. Trimming removed 2 bases from V and 8 bases from J; junction bases left unmatched: 8. The CDR3 nucleotides are TGTGCCAGCAGTTACGACAGGGCATTACCGGGCTACACCTTC. Amino acids: CASSYDRALPGYTF.

The chain is built from TRBV6-5 and TRBJ2-7; 9 bases line up with TRBD2. Germline V gene sequence: CDR1 MNHEY, CDR2 SVGAGI. The V segment lost 7 bases and the J segment 3 bases; nucleotides outside the gene matches: 1. This CDR3 comprises 12 residues. The CDR3 DNA is TGTGCCAGCAAGACTAGCGGCTACGAGCAGTACTTC. Translating it yields CASKTSGYEQYF.

The rearrangement joins TRBV10-1 to TRBJ2-1, with D possibly TRBD1 on 5 matching bases. Germline V CDR1 and CDR2: WNHNN, SYGVQD (reference sequence). The ends were cut back, 2 bases at V and 13 bases at J, with 18 bases in the middle. CDR3 size: 14 residues. CDR3 bases: TGCGCCAGCAGTGAGCTAGGACAAGGTTTTTCCCAGTTCTTC. This encodes CASSELGQGFSQFF.

V is TRBV7-2 and J is TRBJ2-3; D is uncertain. The CDR3 covers 12 residues. Trimming took 5 bases from V and 6 from J, leaving 9 bases between them. CDR1 and CDR2 (germline): SGHTA, FQGNSA. CDR3 in amino acids: CASSRFRDTQYF. Written as DNA, the CDR3 is TGTGCCAGCAGCCGGTTTAGGGATACGCAGTATTTT.

The rearrangement uses TRBV6-5 and TRBJ2-1, with TRBD2 identical over 8 bases. CDR1 and CDR2 (germline): MNHEY, SVGAGI. V shed 2 bases and J 6 bases; nucleotides not matched to a gene: 3. The CDR3 has 14 residues. The CDR3 DNA is TGTGCCAGCAGTTACCCCGGGGGGGGCAATGAGCAGTTCTTC. Residues: CASSYPGGGNEQFF.

The chain carries TRBV19 and TRBJ2-1; no firm D call. Germline V gene lookup returns CDR1 LNHDA and CDR2 SQIVND (reference sequence). The V end lost 3 bases, the J end lost 6 bases, and 9 bases lay between the germline ends. The CDR3 is made up of 13 amino acids. In DNA form, the CDR3 reads TGTGCCAGTAGTATTTCTCTATTCAATGAGCAGTTCTTC. It specifies CASSISLFNEQFF.

The CDR3 region has the DNA TGTGCCACCAGATCTCGGGTTAACTATGGCTACACCTTC. This sequence encodes CATRSRVNYGYTF. V and J are TRBV19 and TRBJ1-2; D uncertain. V lost 10 bases to trimming and J lost 1 base, with 13 bases between them. From germline, CDR1 is LNHDA and CDR2 SQIVND (reference sequence). CDR3 length equals 13 residues.

This chain links TRBV5-6 with TRBJ2-7; weak D call: TRBD2 (6 bases). Deletions cut 2 bases from V and 2 bases from J, with 11 bases between. Germline loops: CDR1 SGHDT, CDR2 YYEEEE. This CDR3 spans 14 amino acids. The CDR3 is CASSFGGGAYEQYF. CDR3 sequence (DNA): TGTGCCAGCAGCTTCGGCGGCGGGGCCTACGAGCAGTACTTC.

This clone showed up just a few times. A junction end diverges from the germline sequence, so it may reflect a read error. The chain is built from TRBV27 and TRBJ1-1; weak D call: TRBD1 (5 bases). The CDR3 consists of 15 residues. Germline CDR1 MNHEY, CDR2 SMNVEV (reference sequence). The CDR3 nucleotides read TGTGCCAGCAGTCTATCCGGGGGAGTCCACACTGAAGCTTTCTTT. Its protein is CASSLSGGVHTEAFF.

J is TRBJ2-1 and V is TRBV28; D is possibly TRBD2 (6 bases). V was trimmed by 3 bases and J by 0 bases, leaving 12 bases between them. This CDR3 region has 16 residues. From germline, CDR1 is MDHEN and CDR2 SYDVKM. CDR3 in DNA: TGTGCCAGCAGTTTGGGGTTCGGGAGCTCCTACAATGAGCAGTTCTTC. This sequence encodes CASSLGFGSSYNEQFF.

The rearrangement joins TRBV7-7 to TRBJ1-1; D not resolved. The CDR3 length is 13 residues. Germline assignment: CDR1 SSHAT and CDR2 FNYEAQ (reference sequence). V lost 5 bases, J lost 5 bases, and 12 bases lay in between. CDR3 residues: CASSPRLGTEAFF. The CDR3 nucleotides are TGTGCCAGCAGCCCCCGTCTTGGGACTGAAGCTTTCTTT.

The rearrangement joins TRBV27 to TRBJ2-5; D not certain. Germline-derived CDR1 and CDR2 are MNHEY and SMNVEV (reference sequence). This CDR3 has 15 residues. V dropped 4 bases and J dropped 5 bases, with 17 bases sitting between them. CDR3 DNA: TGTGCCAGCAGTTCCCGTGGGATGATGGGGGAGACCCAGTACTTC. Translating gives CASSSRGMMGETQYF.

This chain links TRBV11-2 with TRBJ1-4, with D tentatively TRBD1 (5 bases). Trimming left V 4 bases short and J 1 base short, with 13 bases between. CDR3 length equals 16 residues. Germline lookup yields CDR1 SGHAT and CDR2 FQNNGV. CDR3 bases: TGTGCCAGCAGCTCGGCCGGAAGGGGAACTAATGAAAAACTGTTTTTT. Protein sequence: CASSSAGRGTNEKLFF.

The chain is built from TRBV15 and TRBJ1-4; the D gene is possibly TRBD1 (5 bases). This CDR3 is built from 15 residues. V lost 1 base and J lost 5, with 11 bases in between. Germline V gene data show CDR1 as LNHNV and CDR2 as YYDKDF (reference sequence). CDR3 loop: CATSRGDSLNEKLFF. DNA for the CDR3: TGTGCCACCAGCAGAGGCGACAGCCTCAATGAAAAACTGTTTTTT.

This clone has just one count. In nucleotides, the CDR3 is TGCAGCGTAACCGGGACGGTAAACTATGGCTACACCTTC. Encoded protein: CSVTGTVNYGYTF. The chain combines TRBV29-1 with TRBJ1-2; the D gene is possibly TRBD1 (5 bases). The CDR3 has 13 residues. Germline CDR1 SQVTM, CDR2 ANQGSEA. V was trimmed by 6 bases and J by 2 bases, leaving 13 bases between them.

The chain combines TRBV9 with TRBJ2-6; tentative D call: TRBD2 (5 bases). Per germline, CDR1 SGDLS and CDR2 YYNGEE. The CDR3 totals 13 residues. Trimming took off 4 bases at V and 13 bases at J, with 15 bases between the two ends. In DNA, the CDR3 is TGTGCCAGCAGCAACCGGGAACCGAAAGTCCTGACTTTC. This encodes CASSNREPKVLTF. Based on the CDR3 plus reference TRBV9 and TRBJ2-6, the full variable domain is DSGVTQTPKHLITATGQRVTLRCSPRSGDLSVYWYQQSLDQGLQFLIQYYNGEERAKGNILERFSAQQFPDLHSELNLSSLELGDSALYFCASSNREPKVLTFGAGSRLTVL.

The V call is TRBV29-1, the J call TRBJ1-2, with TRBD1 matching over 8 bases. Germline values: CDR1 SQVTM, CDR2 ANQGSEA. Trimming at V came to 7 bases and at J to 3 bases, leaving 10 bases not matched to a gene. CDR3 length: 14 amino acids. CDR3 region: CSAAGGGDYYGYTF. The CDR3 DNA reads as TGCAGCGCCGCAGGGGGCGGCGACTACTATGGCTACACCTTC.

This chain links TRBV18 with TRBJ1-4, with no clear D. This CDR3 contains 15 residues. Trimming cost V 0 bases and J 3 bases, with 8 bases left between them. CDR1 is KGHSH, CDR2 LQKENI, per germline. CDR3 region: CASSPPWAANEKLFF. The CDR3 DNA sequence: TGTGCCAGCTCACCACCTTGGGCAGCTAATGAAAAACTGTTTTTT. Full variable domain (rest looked up from reference TRBV18 and TRBJ1-4): NAGVMQNPRHLVRRRGQEARLRCSPMKGHSHVYWYRQLPEEGLKFMVYLQKENIIDESGMPKERFSAEFPKEGPSILRIQQVVRGDSAAYFCASSPPWAANEKLFFGSGTQLSVL.